One sample yielded the 15 T cell receptor beta chains listed below, sequenced in a study of tumor-infiltrating lymphocytes in primary liver carcinoma (dated by TCRdb to between 2016 and 2019). Data came from an Illumina HiSeq 2500. TCRbeta-specific cDNA was reverse-transcribed from approximately 460 ng total RNA using a constant-region primer and ProtoScript II reverse transcriptase. The TCRbeta libraries were prepared through three rounds of nested multiplex PCR following a slightly modified ARM-PCR procedure. The first two PCR rounds used multiplex TRBV1-TRBV30 forward primers with a Cbeta reverse primer, each for 10 cycles. TCRdb reprocessing: public reads trimmed at Q25 with fastp, clones called with MiXCR, in-frame beta chains kept. Duplicate CDR3 protein sequences are folded into a single record with the most common DNA and genes. This sample comprises 190,000 or so distinct CDR3 sequences, less than 65% of them detected only once. The ten biggest clones cover 5.5% to 9% of the sample.

Blood RNA was extracted from unsorted whole blood with TRIzol reagent; germline DNA came from the DNeasy Blood & Tissue kit. What was sequenced was peripheral blood. The receptors shown here come from a woman aged 60 to 75 with primary liver carcinoma and hepatitis B virus infection.

On this clonotype itself: Relative to the germline gene, one junction end is altered; a read error may explain this. The rearrangement links TRBV15 to TRBJ1-4; 7 nucleotides match TRBD1. The CDR3 extends over 13 amino acids. Germline assignment: CDR1 LNHNV and CDR2 YYDKDF (reference sequence). For the CDR3, the DNA is TGTGCCACCAGCCCAACCGGACAGGAAAGACTGTTTTTT. Residues: CATSPTGQERLFF. Drawing the rest from reference TRBV15 and TRBJ1-4, the complete variable domain is DAMVIQNPRYQVTQFGKPVTLSCSQTLNHNVMYWYQQKSSQAPKLLFHYYDKDFNNEADTPDNFQSRRPNTSFCFLDIRSPGLGDTAMYLCATSPTGQERLFFGSGTQLSVL.

Note on this clonotype: One end of the junction is discordant with germline, which a read error may explain. V usage is TRBV29-1 and J usage is TRBJ2-1; 9 bases are shared with TRBD2. Germline lookup yields CDR1 SQVTM and CDR2 ANQGSEA. This CDR3 region has 14 residues. The CDR3 reads CSAAGLAGNVGQLF. For the CDR3, the DNA is TGCAGCGCTGCCGGCCTAGCGGGAAATGTTGGGCAGCTCTTC.

With respect to this clonotype: A single base separates this from a much larger clone, so it may be a read error. This chain connects TRBV14 to TRBJ2-1; 7 bases agree with TRBD2. This CDR3 region has 16 residues. Germline lookup yields CDR1 SGHDN and CDR2 FVKESK. The CDR3 reads CDSSPHRGSSYNEQFF. The CDR3 coding sequence is TGTGACAGCAGCCCACACCGCGGGAGCTCCTACAATGAGCAGTTCTTC.

The gene calls are TRBV13 and TRBJ1-1; 10 bases are shared with TRBD1. In germline, CDR1 is PRHDT, CDR2 FYEKMQ (reference sequence). The ends lost 4 bases at V and 4 bases at J; junction bases unmatched: 9. The CDR3 is made up of 16 amino acids. The CDR3 here is CASSSRWTGGGTEAFF. CDR3 in DNA: TGTGCCAGCAGCTCAAGATGGACAGGGGGAGGCACTGAAGCTTTCTTT.

J is TRBJ2-5 and V is TRBV19, with a weak D call TRBD1 (5 bases). Trimming removed 5 bases from V and 3 bases from J, with 10 bases in between. There are 13 residues in the CDR3. Germline CDR1 LNHDA, CDR2 SQIVND (reference sequence). The DNA for the CDR3 is TGTGCCAGTAGTCCGTGGGGCGAAGAGACCCAGTACTTC. Its translation is CASSPWGEETQYF.

Worth noting for this clonotype: The CDR3 ends on some other residue instead of the conserved phenylalanine or tryptophan, so this is likely a read error. This chain links TRBV11-2 with TRBJ2-4; 8 nucleotides match TRBD2. The J segment lost 7 bases and the V segment lost 7 bases, leaving 9 bases of the junction unmatched. Germline values: CDR1 SGHAT, CDR2 FQNNGV. CDR3 length: 14 residues. The CDR3 reads CASTRLARGNIQYI. The CDR3 bases are TGTGCCAGCACCCGACTAGCGAGAGGGAACATTCAGTACATC.

This clonotype occurred once. The junction shows a germline mismatch at one end, possibly a read error. The gene calls are TRBV29-1 and TRBJ2-1, with 16 positions matching TRBD2. The CDR3 is 15 residues long. Germline CDR1 SQVTM, CDR2 ANQGSEA. The chain's CDR3 is CCVEGLAGGPYEQFF. CDR3 in DNA: TGCTGCGTTGAGGGACTAGCGGGAGGGCCCTATGAGCAGTTCTTC.

The table lists this clonotype with many counts. The rearrangement links TRBV29-1 to TRBJ2-7; TRBD2 matches 13 bases. Trimming at V came to 7 bases and at J to 0 bases, leaving 3 bases not matched to a gene. Germline CDR1 reads SQVTM; CDR2 reads ANQGSEA. The CDR3 is made up of 14 amino acids. CDR3 amino acids: CSAWTSGSSYEQYF. CDR3 nucleotide sequence: TGCAGCGCTTGGACTAGCGGGAGCTCCTACGAGCAGTACTTC.

The gene calls are TRBV11-2 and TRBJ2-3; D is undetermined. V lost 10 bases and J 1 base, leaving 15 bases between the germline ends. This CDR3 region has 14 residues. Germline loops: CDR1 SGHAT, CDR2 FQNNGV. For the CDR3, the DNA is TGTGCCATCAGTTTATATGACGGCACAGATACGCAGTATTTT. The encoded protein is CAISLYDGTDTQYF.

On this clonotype: A clone one base away is much larger, so this may be a read error. The chain couples TRBV6-2 or TRBV6-3 to TRBJ2-3, with 8 nucleotides matching TRBD2. This CDR3 is 15 amino acids long. From germline, CDR1 is MNHEY and CDR2 SVGEGT. CDR3 region: CASSYLAGFTDAQYF. The CDR3 DNA reads as TGTGCCAGCAGTTACTTAGCGGGATTCACAGATGCGCAGTATTTT.

This clonotype occurred a few times. One base away lies a much larger clone, so this may be a sequencing read error. CDR3 nucleotides: TGTGCCCGCAGGCAGCTTTCCACAGATACGCAGTATTTT. It specifies CARRQLSTDTQYF. This chain joins TRBV6-5 and TRBJ2-3, with D hard to call. From germline, CDR1 is MNHEY and CDR2 SVGAGI. This CDR3 is built from 13 residues.

As concerns this clonotype: The missing conserved phenylalanine or tryptophan at the end of this CDR3 makes a read error likely. CDR3 sequence reads: CASSIASSGANYGYTL. CDR3 DNA sequence: TGTGCCAGTAGTATAGCGTCGTCAGGAGCTAACTATGGCTACACCCTC. This chain uses TRBV19 with TRBJ1-2; D ambiguous. Germline CDR1 reads LNHDA; CDR2 reads SQIVND (reference sequence). V lost 1 base and J 0 bases, leaving 12 bases between the germline ends. The CDR3 extends over 16 amino acids.

Regarding this clonotype: It may be a read error: a sequence one base away is much more abundant. The CDR3 DNA follows: TGTGCCAGCAGCCAAGAGAGGGCCATGAACACTAAAGCTTTCTTT. The encoded protein is CASSQERAMNTKAFF. The V and J genes are TRBV14 and TRBJ1-1; D is unclear. The CDR3 has 15 residues. Germline assignment: CDR1 SGHDN and CDR2 FVKESK.

Details on this clonotype: Compared with germline, one end of the junction differs, possibly owing to a read error. The rearrangement links TRBV11-2 to TRBJ1-5; weak D call: TRBD1 (5 bases). The CDR3 is 15 residues long. Germline V gene lookup returns CDR1 SGHAT and CDR2 FQNNGV. The CDR3 spells CASCRTGVSNQHQHF. CDR3 bases: TGTGCCAGCTGCCGTACAGGAGTTAGCAATCAGCACCAGCATTTT.

A note on this clonotype: This may come from a read error, since a much larger clone is one base off. The gene calls are TRBV2 and TRBJ2-3; unclear D gene. Trimming removed 7 bases from V and 2 bases from J, with 10 bases in between. The CDR3 consists of 13 residues. Germline lookup yields CDR1 SNHLY and CDR2 FYNNEI. The DNA of the CDR3 is TGTGCCAGCACGTGGGAAAACACAGATACGCAGTATTTT. Translation: CASTWENTDTQYF.